This record concerns one TCR beta chain sequence. V was pared by 4 bases and J by 4 bases, with 8 bases between. CDR3 length: 12 amino acids. Germline CDR1 reads SGHTS; CDR2 reads YDEGEE. This specimen belongs to a study of T cell changes during pregnancy in multiple sclerosis. Method: immunoSEQ multiplex PCR; TCRdb's copy keeps in-frame clones and lacks some. The repertoire holds under 50,000 clones, with 80% to 95% as singletons. The V call is TRBV5-8, the J call TRBJ1-1; possible D gene TRBD1, 5 bases. This TCR was sampled from a female donor with multiple sclerosis, enrolled in a pregnancy study. The specimen was CD8+ T cells from peripheral blood mononuclear cells, collected in the third trimester of pregnancy. This chain's CDR3 is CASSLTVTEAFF. Written as DNA, the CDR3 is TGTGCCAGCAGCCTGACAGTCACTGAAGCTTTCTTT.